This T cell receptor (beta chain) emerged from a study of blood T cell repertoires in COVID-19. Those enrolled in Seattle joined during active infection and were followed longitudinally afterward. This CDR3 spans 16 amino acids. After removal of 4 bases from V and 10 bases from J, the junction contained 11 bases not matched to a gene. Germline CDR1 is MNHEY and CDR2 is SVGAGI. The table came from immunoSEQ multiplex PCR; TCRdb's copy has only in-frame clones and leaves some out. The sample records some 130,000 clones, approximately 89% being singletons. The V gene is TRBV6-5, the J gene TRBJ1-6, with 9 bases matching TRBD1. Sequenced input: peripheral blood. This clonotype was sampled from a woman between 65 and 79 years old with COVID-19, enrolled during active disease. The CDR3 DNA reads TGTGCCAGCAGTTTGTCCGGGACAGGGACGGGGTCACCCCTCCACTTT. Protein sequence: CASSLSGTGTGSPLHF.